This T cell receptor (beta chain) is drawn from a study of shared clonotypes between healthy human individuals. Sequencing used immunoSEQ multiplex PCR; TCRdb keeps in-frame clones, though not all of them. The sample includes around 2,000,000 clones, roughly 96% of them seen just once. In this sample, this clone turned up a few times. Germline V gene data show CDR1 as SEHNR and CDR2 as FQNEAQ (reference sequence). The CDR3 sequence is 16 residues long. Losses at the gene ends were 6 bases for V and 7 bases for J; bases not matched to a gene: 12. V gene TRBV7-9 combines with J gene TRBJ2-2, with 9 nucleotides matching TRBD1. The source is a man between 18 and 29 years old in good health. Sequencing input: naive CD4+ T cells sorted from blood. Noted subset: CD45RA+ positively selected. CDR3: CASRLNTGGQGGELFF. The CDR3 DNA reads as TGTGCCAGCAGATTGAATACAGGGGGCCAGGGCGGGGAGCTGTTTTTT.